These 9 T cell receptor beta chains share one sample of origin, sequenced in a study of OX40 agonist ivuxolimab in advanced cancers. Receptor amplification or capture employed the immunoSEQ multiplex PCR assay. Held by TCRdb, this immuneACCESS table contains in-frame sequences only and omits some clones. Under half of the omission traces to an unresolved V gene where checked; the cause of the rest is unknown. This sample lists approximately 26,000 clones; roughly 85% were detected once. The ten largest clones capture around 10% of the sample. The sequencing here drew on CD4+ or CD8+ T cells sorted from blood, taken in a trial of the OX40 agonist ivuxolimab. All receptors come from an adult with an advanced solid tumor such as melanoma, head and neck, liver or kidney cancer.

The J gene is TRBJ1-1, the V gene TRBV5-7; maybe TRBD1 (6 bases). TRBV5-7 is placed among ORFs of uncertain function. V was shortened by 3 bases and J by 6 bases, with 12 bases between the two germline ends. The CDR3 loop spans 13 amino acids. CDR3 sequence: CASSYGGQAEAFF. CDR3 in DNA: TGTGCCAGCAGCTACGGGGGGCAGGCTGAAGCTTTCTTT.

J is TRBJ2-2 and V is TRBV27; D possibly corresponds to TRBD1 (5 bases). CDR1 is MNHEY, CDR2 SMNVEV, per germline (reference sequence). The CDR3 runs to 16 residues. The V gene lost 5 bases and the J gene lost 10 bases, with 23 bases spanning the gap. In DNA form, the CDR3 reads TGTGCCAGCAGTAATCGTCTGATCCAGGGCCTTAAGGAGCTGTTTTTT. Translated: CASSNRLIQGLKELFF.

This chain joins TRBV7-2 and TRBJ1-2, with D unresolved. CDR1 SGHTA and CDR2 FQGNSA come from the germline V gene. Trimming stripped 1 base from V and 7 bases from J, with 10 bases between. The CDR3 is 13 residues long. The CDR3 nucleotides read TGTGCCAGCAGCTTAGATTTAGAGGGTGGCTACACCTTC. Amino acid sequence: CASSLDLEGGYTF.

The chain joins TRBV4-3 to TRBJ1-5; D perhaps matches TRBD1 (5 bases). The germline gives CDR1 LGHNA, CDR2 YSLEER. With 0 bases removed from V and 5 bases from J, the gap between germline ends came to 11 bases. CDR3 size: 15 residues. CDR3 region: CASSQDGRDYQPQHF. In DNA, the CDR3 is TGCGCCAGCAGCCAAGATGGCAGGGACTATCAGCCCCAGCATTTT.

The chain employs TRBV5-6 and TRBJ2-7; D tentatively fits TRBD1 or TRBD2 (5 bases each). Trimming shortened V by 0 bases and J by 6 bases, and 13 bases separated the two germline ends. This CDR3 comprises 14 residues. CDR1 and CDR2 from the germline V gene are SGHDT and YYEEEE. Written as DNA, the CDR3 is TGTGCCAGCAGCTTGGCCGGGGACCTGGGCGAGCAGTACTTC. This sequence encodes CASSLAGDLGEQYF.

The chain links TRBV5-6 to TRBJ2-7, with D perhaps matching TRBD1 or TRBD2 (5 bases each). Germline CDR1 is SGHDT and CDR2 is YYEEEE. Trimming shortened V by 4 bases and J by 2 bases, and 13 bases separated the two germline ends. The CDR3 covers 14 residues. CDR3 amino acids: CASSAGASPYEQYF. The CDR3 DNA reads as TGTGCCAGCAGCGCCGGGGCGAGCCCCTACGAGCAGTACTTC.

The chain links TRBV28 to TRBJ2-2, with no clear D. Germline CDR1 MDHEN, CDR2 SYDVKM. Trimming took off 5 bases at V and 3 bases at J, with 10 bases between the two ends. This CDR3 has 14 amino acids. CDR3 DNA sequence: TGTGCCAGCAGTATAGGGCCGGACACCGGGGAGCTGTTTTTT. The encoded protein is CASSIGPDTGELFF.

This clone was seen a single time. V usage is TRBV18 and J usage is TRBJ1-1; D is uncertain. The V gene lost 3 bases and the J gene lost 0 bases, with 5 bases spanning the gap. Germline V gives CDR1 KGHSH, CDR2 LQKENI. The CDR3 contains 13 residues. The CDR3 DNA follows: TGTGCCAGCTCACCCCCACTGAACACTGAAGCTTTCTTT. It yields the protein CASSPPLNTEAFF. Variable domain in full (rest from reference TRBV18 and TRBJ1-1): NAGVMQNPRHLVRRRGQEARLRCSPMKGHSHVYWYRQLPEEGLKFMVYLQKENIIDESGMPKERFSAEFPKEGPSILRIQQVVRGDSAAYFCASSPPLNTEAFFGQGTRLTVV.

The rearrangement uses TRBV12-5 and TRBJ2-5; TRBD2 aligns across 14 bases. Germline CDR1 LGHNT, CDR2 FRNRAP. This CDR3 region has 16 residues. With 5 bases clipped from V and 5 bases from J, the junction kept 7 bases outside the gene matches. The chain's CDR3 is CASGLPGTSGGETQYF. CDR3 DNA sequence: TGTGCTAGTGGTCTCCCCGGGACTAGCGGGGGTGAGACCCAGTACTTC.